This entry lists 26 T cell receptor beta chains sequenced from one sample in a study of early T cells in non-severe SARS-CoV-2 infection. TCRdb re-called the 5' RACE reads through MiXCR, storing one row per CDR3 protein. Of tens of thousands of distinct CDR3 sequences in the sample, around 6% were seen once. What was sequenced was whole blood. These receptors were obtained from an adult who was a healthcare worker with PCR-confirmed SARS-CoV-2 infection or an uninfected control (not recorded which).

This clonotype was detected ten times or more. CDR3 nucleotide sequence: TGTGCCAGCAGCCGGGGCCTTAGCGGGAGGGCTTACAATGAGCAGTTCTTC. This translates into CASSRGLSGRAYNEQFF. V usage is TRBV4-2 and J usage is TRBJ2-1; 11 bases are shared with TRBD2. Germline CDR1 is LGHNA and CDR2 is YNFKEQ. This CDR3 has 17 residues. V lost 4 bases, J lost 4 bases, and 9 bases stayed unmatched.

By proportion, this clonotype is medium-sized (0.01 to 0.1%). The chain has TRBV20-1 and TRBJ1-5; weak D call: TRBD1 (6 bases). Germline assignment: CDR1 DFQATT and CDR2 SNEGSKA (reference sequence). V shed 6 bases and J shed 1 base, with 16 bases lying between them. The CDR3 runs to 15 residues. The CDR3 loop reads CSAPVGGGSNQPQHF. CDR3 coding DNA: TGCAGTGCCCCGGTTGGGGGCGGCAGCAATCAGCCCCAGCATTTT.

This clonotype has ten or more counts. The V gene is TRBV30, the J gene TRBJ2-3; 7 bases are a match to TRBD2. The V gene's germline CDR1 is GTSNPN and CDR2 SVGIG (reference sequence). The CDR3 covers 14 residues. J lost 0 bases, V lost 0 bases, and 0 bases had no gene match. CDR3 bases: TGTGCCTGGAGTGTCGGGGGGAGCACAGATACGCAGTATTTT. This translates into CAWSVGGSTDTQYF.

This clonotype was seen at least ten times. The CDR3 is CASSSLGSRDEQFF. The CDR3 bases are TGTGCCAGCAGTTCTCTCGGGTCGAGGGATGAGCAGTTCTTC. The chain couples TRBV6-5 to TRBJ2-1; maybe TRBD2 (5 bases). The germline V gene has CDR1 MNHEY and CDR2 SVGAGI. The CDR3 extends over 14 amino acids. V shed 4 bases and J shed 8 bases, with 15 bases lying between them.

This clonotype was recorded at least ten times. The J gene is TRBJ2-5, the V gene TRBV20-1; 7 nucleotides match TRBD2. CDR1 and CDR2 from the germline V gene are DFQATT and SNEGSKA (reference sequence). The CDR3 is made up of 12 amino acids. The V segment lost 4 bases and the J segment 5 bases; nucleotides outside the gene matches: 4. In DNA, the CDR3 is TGCAGTGCTATCAGCGGGACGGAGACCCAGTACTTC. Translation: CSAISGTETQYF.

This clonotype showed up many times. The chain recombines TRBV30 with TRBJ2-7, with no clear D. CDR3 length: 11 residues. V was shortened by 1 base and J by 6 bases, with 7 bases between the two germline ends. Germline lookup yields CDR1 GTSNPN and CDR2 SVGIG (reference sequence). DNA for the CDR3: TGTGCCTGGAGTGGGTTTTCCGAGCAGTACTTC. It encodes CAWSGFSEQYF.

This clonotype was observed a handful of times. This chain uses TRBV19 with TRBJ2-1, with D perhaps TRBD2 (6 bases). The CDR3 sequence is 16 residues long. V was pared by 3 bases and J by 0 bases, with 12 bases between. Germline V gives CDR1 LNHDA, CDR2 SQIVND (reference sequence). The CDR3: CASSMGFGGSYNEQFF. The CDR3 DNA reads TGTGCCAGTAGTATGGGTTTCGGGGGCTCCTACAATGAGCAGTTCTTC. Variable domain in full (rest from reference TRBV19 and TRBJ2-1): DGGITQSPKYLFRKEGQNVTLSCEQNLNHDAMYWYRQDPGQGLRLIYYSQIVNDFQKGDIAEGYSVSREKKESFPLTVTSAQKNPTAFYLCASSMGFGGSYNEQFFGPGTRLTVL.

The genes are TRBV25-1 and TRBJ2-3; TRBD1 aligns across 10 bases. Germline CDR1 reads MGHDK; CDR2 reads SYGVNS. The CDR3 is 15 residues long. Trimming cost V 6 bases and J 6 bases; bases outside gene matches: 9. The CDR3 bases are TGTGCCAGCAGGGGACAGGGGCCGTCCGGGGATACGCAGTATTTT. It encodes CASRGQGPSGDTQYF.

This clonotype showed up many times. This sequence joins TRBV6-5 and TRBJ1-6, with D possibly TRBD1 on 5 matching bases. Trimming stripped 10 bases from V and 5 bases from J, with 15 bases between. Germline V gives CDR1 MNHEY, CDR2 SVGAGI. CDR3 length: 14 residues. DNA of the CDR3: TGTGCCACTTCGGACAAGAGCCATAATTCACCCCTCCACTTT. Its translation: CATSDKSHNSPLHF.

This clonotype was found a few times. The chain joins TRBV19 to TRBJ1-4; possibly TRBD1 for D (6 bases). The CDR3 sequence is 18 residues long. The V gene lost 2 bases and the J gene lost 7 bases, with 23 bases spanning the gap. Germline V gene data show CDR1 as LNHDA and CDR2 as SQIVND (reference sequence). The CDR3 region is CASSIPFGTTGRFEKLFF. The CDR3 DNA sequence: TGTGCCAGTAGTATACCTTTTGGGACGACAGGAAGATTTGAAAAACTGTTTTTT.

This clonotype was observed a few times. J is TRBJ2-3 and V is TRBV11-2; D remains unclear. This CDR3 contains 13 residues. Germline V CDR1 and CDR2: SGHAT, FQNNGV. Trimming stripped 5 bases from V and 6 bases from J, with 12 bases between. In nucleotides, the CDR3 is TGTGCCAGCAGCCCCAGATTGGCGGATACGCAGTATTTT. Its translation: CASSPRLADTQYF.

At least ten counts were recorded for this clonotype. The chain employs TRBV7-9 and TRBJ2-3, with TRBD2 matching 9 bases. The CDR3 is 17 amino acids. Losses at the gene ends were 4 bases for V and 4 bases for J; bases not matched to a gene: 12. Germline V lookup: CDR1 SEHNR, CDR2 FQNEAQ (reference sequence). DNA of the CDR3: TGTGCCAGCAGCTCCTACTTTAGCGGGAGAAGCCCAGATACGCAGTATTTT. It translates to CASSSYFSGRSPDTQYF.

This clonotype was observed at least ten times. The J gene is TRBJ1-1, the V gene TRBV6-2 or TRBV6-3, with TRBD1 matching over 7 bases. V was pared by 6 bases and J by 1 base, with 2 bases of the junction left unmatched. CDR3 length: 13 amino acids. Looked up from germline, CDR1 is MNHEY and CDR2 is SVGEGT. The CDR3 DNA is TGTGCCAGCAGCAGACAGGGGAACACTGAAGCTTTCTTT. Translating gives CASSRQGNTEAFF.

Ten or more counts support this clonotype. J is TRBJ2-7 and V is TRBV18, with TRBD2 identical over 8 bases. The CDR3 consists of 18 residues. Germline V gene data show CDR1 as KGHSH and CDR2 as LQKENI. Trimming took 0 bases from V and 2 from J; bases not matched to a gene: 12. The CDR3 DNA is TGTGCCAGCTCACCACCGGGTGCGGGGGGAACTTCTCCCTACGAGCAGTACTTC. This sequence encodes CASSPPGAGGTSPYEQYF.

This clonotype occurred many times. The chain employs TRBV11-2 and TRBJ2-6, with 7 bases aligning to TRBD1. From germline, CDR1 is SGHAT and CDR2 FQNNGV. V gave up 6 bases and J gave up 3 bases; unmatched junction bases: 8. The CDR3 spans 16 residues. CDR3 nucleotides: TGTGCCAGCAGGCACCTACAGGGGATTGGGGCCAACGTCCTGACTTTC. Amino acids: CASRHLQGIGANVLTF.

The rearrangement links TRBV5-1 to TRBJ1-1; D is undetermined. V was pared by 3 bases and J by 4 bases, with 13 bases between. Germline V gene data show CDR1 as SGHRS and CDR2 as YFSETQ. The CDR3 has 14 residues. The CDR3 DNA follows: TGCGCCAGCAGCTCTCTCACCTCGGGCACTGAAGCTTTCTTT. Translating it yields CASSSLTSGTEAFF.

The V call is TRBV18, the J call TRBJ2-5; D assignment may be TRBD1 or TRBD2 (5 bases each). This CDR3 spans 13 amino acids. The germline gives CDR1 KGHSH, CDR2 LQKENI. V was shortened by 6 bases and J by 5 bases, with 13 bases between the two germline ends. CDR3 DNA sequence: TGTGCCAGCTCCCCCGGCAGGGACGAGACCCAGTACTTC. It codes for CASSPGRDETQYF.

At least ten counts were recorded for this clonotype. The chain uses TRBV19 and TRBJ2-6; 13 bases fit TRBD2. The trim removed 6 bases at V and 4 bases at J, leaving 15 bases unmatched. CDR3 length: 20 residues. CDR1 is LNHDA and CDR2 is SQIVND in the germline V gene (reference sequence). The CDR3 coding sequence is TGTGCCAGTAGAACTAGCGGGAGGGCCTCGATGCTTGACGGGGCCAACGTCCTGACTTTC. This sequence encodes CASRTSGRASMLDGANVLTF.

This clonotype was seen a few times. The rearrangement joins TRBV18 to TRBJ1-5; D is perhaps TRBD1 (5 bases). The CDR3 consists of 13 residues. Germline lookup yields CDR1 KGHSH and CDR2 LQKENI. With 5 bases removed from V and 7 bases from J, the gap between germline ends came to 12 bases. The CDR3 bases are TGTGCCAGCTCAGGGGGGGATGAACAGCCCCAGCATTTT. Protein sequence: CASSGGDEQPQHF. The complete variable domain, with remaining parts taken from reference TRBV18 and TRBJ1-5, reads NAGVMQNPRHLVRRRGQEARLRCSPMKGHSHVYWYRQLPEEGLKFMVYLQKENIIDESGMPKERFSAEFPKEGPSILRIQQVVRGDSAAYFCASSGGDEQPQHFGDGTRLSIL.

There are a few counts of this clonotype. This chain connects TRBV4-2 to TRBJ1-2; D is possibly TRBD1 (5 bases). CDR3 length equals 14 residues. Looked up from germline, CDR1 is LGHNA and CDR2 is YNFKEQ. V lost 0 bases and J 2 bases, leaving 7 bases between the germline ends. In nucleotides, the CDR3 is TGTGCCAGCAGCCAAGACGCAGGGAACTATGGCTACACCTTC. It specifies CASSQDAGNYGYTF.

This clonotype was seen more than once but under ten times. J is TRBJ2-3 and V is TRBV7-3; 8 bases line up with TRBD1. This CDR3 comprises 14 residues. CDR1 and CDR2 (germline): SGHTA, FQGTGA. V shed 4 bases and J 1 base; nucleotides not matched to a gene: 1. The CDR3 nucleotides read TGTGCCAGCAGCTCAGGGGGCGGCACAGATACGCAGTATTTT. Its protein is CASSSGGGTDTQYF.

This clonotype has just a few counts. V gene TRBV7-2 combines with J gene TRBJ2-5; D not certain. Germline CDR1 reads SGHTA; CDR2 reads FQGNSA. The CDR3 sequence is 15 residues long. Trimming took 1 base from V and 5 from J, leaving 14 bases between them. CDR3 DNA sequence: TGTGCCAGCAGCTTAGGATCGGTTAGGGTGGAGACCCAGTACTTC. Its translation is CASSLGSVRVETQYF.

The CDR3 DNA sequence: TGTGCCAGCAGCTTAGCGGAGGTCAGTGAAGCTTTCTTT. It translates to CASSLAEVSEAFF. The chain couples TRBV7-9 to TRBJ1-1, with D unclear. The CDR3 runs 13 residues. Germline CDR1 is SEHNR and CDR2 is FQNEAQ (reference sequence). V lost 0 bases and J lost 7, with 9 bases in between.

The sample holds a few counts of this clonotype. The CDR3: CASSLVTGRAFF. The CDR3 DNA sequence: TGTGCCAGCAGCTTGGTGACAGGGAGAGCTTTCTTT. The chain combines TRBV5-5 with TRBJ1-1, with 7 bases lining up with TRBD1. J was trimmed by 10 bases and V by 0 bases; bases with no gene match: 3. Germline values: CDR1 SGHKS, CDR2 YYEKEE (reference sequence). This CDR3 region has 12 residues.

The table lists this clonotype with many counts. The chain combines TRBV7-9 with TRBJ2-5, with D unresolved. Looked up from germline, CDR1 is SEHNR and CDR2 is FQNEAQ (reference sequence). The CDR3 runs 14 residues. With 1 base removed from V and 3 bases from J, the gap between germline ends came to 9 bases. This chain's CDR3 is CASSLVRVEETQYF. CDR3 DNA sequence: TGTGCCAGCAGCTTAGTAAGGGTGGAAGAGACCCAGTACTTC. Supplemented by reference TRBV7-9 and TRBJ2-5, the full variable domain reads DTGVSQNPRHKITKRGQNVTFRCDPISEHNRLYWYRQTLGQGPEFLTYFQNEAQLEKSRLLSDRFSAERPKGSFSTLEIQRTEQGDSAMYLCASSLVRVEETQYFGPGTRLLVL.

This clonotype was seen ten or more times. V usage is TRBV20-1 and J usage is TRBJ2-1, with TRBD2 matching 12 bases. This CDR3 contains 13 residues. The J segment lost 10 bases and the V segment lost 6 bases, leaving 7 bases of the junction unmatched. The V gene's germline CDR1 is DFQATT and CDR2 SNEGSKA (reference sequence). The CDR3 nucleotides are TGCAGTGCAAAGACTAGCGGGAGTCGCGAGCAGTTCTTC. It yields the protein CSAKTSGSREQFF.